The following is a TCR beta chain sequence with its context. The antigen is unknown. This entry comes from a study of T cell responses to AZD1222 COVID-19 vaccine. Some clones are missing from TCRdb's copy, which holds only in-frame ones; the method was immunoSEQ multiplex PCR. The table has 120,000 to 150,000 clones, 90% to 95% seen once. Findings of the study overall: At baseline, just six or seven AZD1222 recipients tested seropositive. Compared with day 0, the breadth and depth of the Spike-specific TCR repertoire rose significantly after two doses of AZD1222. Females outnumbered males among donors, who were mostly white British; clonal diversity was possibly underestimated.

Pooled together were second doses at about 4 or about 12 weeks. The CDR3 extends over 16 amino acids. From germline, CDR1 is SGDLS and CDR2 YYNGEE. Trimming took off 2 bases at V and 4 bases at J, with 18 bases between the two ends. The TCR sequence derives from an adult who received the AZD1222 COVID-19 vaccine. The chain recombines TRBV9 with TRBJ1-2, with D maybe TRBD1 (6 bases). Specimen: peripheral blood, collected 28 days after the second AZD1222 dose. The CDR3 loop reads CASSVGGGLNFYGYTF. DNA for the CDR3: TGTGCCAGCAGCGTCGGAGGGGGACTGAATTTCTATGGCTACACCTTC.